The T cell receptor beta chain under discussion was sequenced for a study of blood T cell repertoires in COVID-19. About the research overall: The cDNA or gDNA used as material had been derived from T cells, B-cell-depleted T cells, or PBMCs.

Produced via immunoSEQ multiplex PCR; TCRdb's table is partial and in-frame only. The table includes approximately 45,000 clones, around 87% detected once. The CDR3 spans 13 residues. Trimming removed 6 bases at V and 3 bases at J, with 9 bases between. Looked up from germline, CDR1 is WNHNN and CDR2 is SYGVQD (reference sequence). Sequencing used peripheral blood. The clonotype was recovered from a human donor in a cohort sampled during active COVID-19. The chain joins TRBV10-1 to TRBJ2-1; TRBD1 is a possible D gene (7 bases). CDR3 nucleotide sequence: TGCGCCAGCAGGCGGGACAGCTACAATGAGCAGTTCTTC. Protein: CASRRDSYNEQFF.